The sample holds a few counts of the clone carrying this T cell receptor beta chain. The sample is drawn from a study of cytomegalovirus exposure and HLA in healthy donors. Samples came from healthy bone marrow donors. It was with 60 Vbeta and 13 Jbeta primers that the PCR ran. Per the study methods: In a later analysis, the count reached about 75 million unique TCR beta chains, with about 12 million shared. Produced via immunoSEQ multiplex PCR; TCRdb's table is partial and in-frame only. From that table come the V and J calls and clone size; the DNA was used to work out D and trimming. The table records about 38,000 clones, around 86% of them present only once. The source is a woman aged 40 to 50 in good health and CMV-seropositive. Material: PBMCs.

Here the CDR3 DNA reads TGTGCCAGCAGCCGCCGACAGGGGGAGTATGAAAAACTGTTTTTT. This encodes CASSRRQGEYEKLFF. This chain links TRBV11-2 with TRBJ1-4, with 9 bases that match TRBD1. Germline V gene data show CDR1 as SGHAT and CDR2 as FQNNGV. Trimming removed 5 bases from V and 6 bases from J; junction bases left unmatched: 7. This CDR3 comprises 15 residues. Filled out from reference TRBV11-2 and TRBJ1-4, the complete variable domain reads EAGVAQSPRYKIIEKRQSVAFWCNPISGHATLYWYQQILGQGPKLLIQFQNNGVVDDSQLPKDRFSAERLKGVDSTLKIQPAKLEDSAVYLCASSRRQGEYEKLFFGSGTQLSVL.